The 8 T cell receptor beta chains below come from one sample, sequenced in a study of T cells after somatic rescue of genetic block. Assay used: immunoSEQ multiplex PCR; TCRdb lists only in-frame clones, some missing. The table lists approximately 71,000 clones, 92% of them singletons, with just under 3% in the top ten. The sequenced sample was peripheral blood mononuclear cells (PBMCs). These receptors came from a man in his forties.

Here the CDR3 DNA reads TGTGCCAGCACGGCAGTGAATGAAAAACTGTTTTTT. Translated: CASTAVNEKLFF. The V gene is TRBV6-1, the J gene TRBJ1-4; D is unclear. This CDR3 contains 12 residues. The V end was cut by 7 bases, the J end by 5 bases, with 8 bases between. Germline CDR1 and CDR2: MNHNS and SASEGT.

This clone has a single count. The CDR3 spells CASSGSHGDTEAFF. Here the CDR3 DNA reads TGCGCCAGCAGTGGGTCCCATGGGGACACTGAAGCTTTCTTT. The chain couples TRBV10-1 to TRBJ1-1; no clear D gene. V gave up 4 bases and J gave up 3 bases, with 12 bases separating them. Germline values: CDR1 WNHNN, CDR2 SYGVQD (reference sequence). The CDR3 covers 14 residues.

CDR3 protein: CASSVGVTDTQYF. The CDR3 region has the DNA TGTGCCAGCAGCGTAGGGGTAACAGATACGCAGTATTTT. The chain carries TRBV9 and TRBJ2-3; D ambiguous. Germline values: CDR1 SGDLS, CDR2 YYNGEE. V was pared by 0 bases and J by 3 bases, with 5 bases between. The CDR3 consists of 13 residues.

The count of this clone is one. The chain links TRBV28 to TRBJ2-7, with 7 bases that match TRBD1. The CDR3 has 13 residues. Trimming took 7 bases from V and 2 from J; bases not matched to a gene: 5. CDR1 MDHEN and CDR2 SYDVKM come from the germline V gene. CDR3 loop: CASTTGTAYEQYF. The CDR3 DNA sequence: TGTGCCAGCACAACCGGGACAGCCTACGAGCAGTACTTC. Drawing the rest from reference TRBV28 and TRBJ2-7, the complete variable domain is DVKVTQSSRYLVKRTGEKVFLECVQDMDHENMFWYRQDPGLGLRLIYFSYDVKMKEKGDIPEGYSVSREKKERFSLILESASTNQTSMYLCASTTGTAYEQYFGPGTRLTVT.

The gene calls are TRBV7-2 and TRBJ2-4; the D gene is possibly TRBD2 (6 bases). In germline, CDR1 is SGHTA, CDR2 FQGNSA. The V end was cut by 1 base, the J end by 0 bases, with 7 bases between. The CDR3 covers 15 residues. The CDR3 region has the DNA TGTGCCAGCAGCTTAGGCGGGATAGCCAAAAACATTCAGTACTTC. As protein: CASSLGGIAKNIQYF.

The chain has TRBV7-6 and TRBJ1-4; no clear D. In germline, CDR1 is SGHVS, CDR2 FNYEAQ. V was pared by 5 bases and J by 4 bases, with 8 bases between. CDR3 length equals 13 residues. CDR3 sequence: CASSTRYNEKLFF. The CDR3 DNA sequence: TGTGCCAGCAGCACACGCTATAATGAAAAACTGTTTTTT.

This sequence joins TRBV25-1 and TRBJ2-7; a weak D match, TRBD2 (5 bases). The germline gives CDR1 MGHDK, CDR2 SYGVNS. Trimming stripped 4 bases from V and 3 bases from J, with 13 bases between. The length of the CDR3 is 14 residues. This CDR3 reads CASSASDGNYEQYF. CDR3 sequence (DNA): TGTGCCAGCAGTGCGTCAGACGGGAACTACGAGCAGTACTTC.

CDR3: CASNDRAGGEQYF. Here the CDR3 DNA reads TGTGCCAGCAATGATCGGGCAGGGGGCGAGCAGTACTTC. This chain connects TRBV2 to TRBJ2-7, with 7 bases lining up with TRBD1. V trimming: 7 bases; J trimming: 6 bases; junction bases outside the gene matches: 9. The CDR3 extends over 13 amino acids. From germline, CDR1 is SNHLY and CDR2 FYNNEI.